The source of this T cell receptor beta chain is a study of blood T cell repertoires in COVID-19. Background on the study: COVID-19 samples from acute and convalescent phases originated in the United States, Italy and Spain. T cells, B-cell-depleted T cells, or PBMCs supplied cDNA or gDNA.

Original handling: Reference gene primer amplification yielded estimated nucleated cell counts. Assay: immunoSEQ multiplex PCR; the TCRdb copy retains only in-frame clones and omits some. The V and J calls and clone size come from that table; D and trimming were worked out from the DNA. The sample records 120,000 to 150,000 clones, more than 75% being singletons. Germline CDR1 MNHEY, CDR2 SMNVEV (reference sequence). V lost 4 bases, J lost 0 bases, and 3 bases lay in between. This CDR3 contains 12 residues. This sequence was found in a woman aged 40 to 49 with acute or convalescent COVID-19. The chain joins TRBV27 to TRBJ1-1; no reliable D call. The specimen sequenced was peripheral blood. Here the CDR3 reads CASSSVNTEAFF. CDR3 sequence (DNA): TGTGCCAGCAGTTCGGTGAACACTGAAGCTTTCTTT.